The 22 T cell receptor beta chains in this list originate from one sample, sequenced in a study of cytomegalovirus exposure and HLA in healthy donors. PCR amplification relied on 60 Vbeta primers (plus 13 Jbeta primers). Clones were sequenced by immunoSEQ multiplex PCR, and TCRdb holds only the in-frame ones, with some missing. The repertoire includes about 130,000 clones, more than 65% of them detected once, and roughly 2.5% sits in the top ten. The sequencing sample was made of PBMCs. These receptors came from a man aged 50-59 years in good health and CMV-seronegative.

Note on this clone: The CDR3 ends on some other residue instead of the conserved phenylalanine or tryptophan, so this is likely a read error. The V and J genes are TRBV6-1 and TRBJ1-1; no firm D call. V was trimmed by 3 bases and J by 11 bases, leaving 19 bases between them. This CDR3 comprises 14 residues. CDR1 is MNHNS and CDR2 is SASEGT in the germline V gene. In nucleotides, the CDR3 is TGTGCCAGCAGTGACCAGTCCGGTACTCAGCGGGCTTTCCTT. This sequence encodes CASSDQSGTQRAFL.

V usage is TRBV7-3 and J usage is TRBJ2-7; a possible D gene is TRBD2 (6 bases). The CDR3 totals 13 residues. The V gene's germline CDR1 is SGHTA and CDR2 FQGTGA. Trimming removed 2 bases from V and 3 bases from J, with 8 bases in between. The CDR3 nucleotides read TGTGCCAGCAGCTTAGGCGGGGACTACGAGCAGTACTTC. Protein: CASSLGGDYEQYF.

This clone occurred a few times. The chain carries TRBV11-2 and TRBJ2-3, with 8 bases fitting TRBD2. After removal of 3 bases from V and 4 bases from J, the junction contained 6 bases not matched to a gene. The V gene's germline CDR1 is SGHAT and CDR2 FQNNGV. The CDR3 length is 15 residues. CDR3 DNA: TGTGCCAGCAGCTTTTCGGGGGGGGCCGCAGATACGCAGTATTTT. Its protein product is CASSFSGGAADTQYF.

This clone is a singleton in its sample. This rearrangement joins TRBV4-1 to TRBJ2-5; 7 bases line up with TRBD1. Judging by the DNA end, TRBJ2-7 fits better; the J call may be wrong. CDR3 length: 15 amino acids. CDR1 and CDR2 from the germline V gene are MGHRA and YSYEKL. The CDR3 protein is CASSVGTEITYEQYF. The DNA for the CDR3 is TGCGCCAGCAGCGTGGGGACAGAAATTACCTACGAGCAGTACTTC.

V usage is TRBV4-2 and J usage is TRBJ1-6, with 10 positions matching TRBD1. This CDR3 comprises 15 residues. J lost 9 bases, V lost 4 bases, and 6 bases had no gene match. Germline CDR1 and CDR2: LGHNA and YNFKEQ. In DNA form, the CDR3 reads TGTGCCAGCAGCCCCAGACAGGGGGCGCCTTCACCCCTCCACTTT. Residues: CASSPRQGAPSPLHF.

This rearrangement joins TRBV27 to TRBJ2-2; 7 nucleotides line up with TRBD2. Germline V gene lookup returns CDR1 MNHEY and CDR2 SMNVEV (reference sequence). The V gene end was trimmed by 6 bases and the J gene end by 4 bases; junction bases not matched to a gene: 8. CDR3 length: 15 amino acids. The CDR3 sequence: CASSPGERGTGELFF. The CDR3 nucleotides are TGTGCCAGCAGCCCCGGTGAGCGGGGCACCGGGGAGCTGTTTTTT.

The CDR3 DNA follows: TGTGCCAGCAGCGTTAACCGGGACTTCCCCACAGATACGCAGTATTTT. Amino acid sequence: CASSVNRDFPTDTQYF. V and J are TRBV9 and TRBJ2-3, with a tentative D call TRBD2 (6 bases). V was cut by 2 bases and J by 2 bases, with 15 bases left in between. CDR1 is SGDLS and CDR2 is YYNGEE in the germline V gene. The CDR3 sequence is 16 residues long.

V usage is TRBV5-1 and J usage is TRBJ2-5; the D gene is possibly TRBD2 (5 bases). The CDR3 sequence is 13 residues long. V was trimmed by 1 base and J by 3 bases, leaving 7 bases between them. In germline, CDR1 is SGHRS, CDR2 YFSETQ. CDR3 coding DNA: TGCGCCAGCAGCTTGACAGCGGAAGAGACCCAGTACTTC. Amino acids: CASSLTAEETQYF.

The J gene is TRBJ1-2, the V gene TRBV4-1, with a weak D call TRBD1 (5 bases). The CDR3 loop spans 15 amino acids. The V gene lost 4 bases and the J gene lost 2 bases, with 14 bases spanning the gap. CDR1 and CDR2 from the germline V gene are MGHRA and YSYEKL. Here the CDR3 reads CASSLRQGANYGYTF. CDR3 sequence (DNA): TGCGCCAGCAGCCTCCGACAAGGGGCGAACTATGGCTACACCTTC.

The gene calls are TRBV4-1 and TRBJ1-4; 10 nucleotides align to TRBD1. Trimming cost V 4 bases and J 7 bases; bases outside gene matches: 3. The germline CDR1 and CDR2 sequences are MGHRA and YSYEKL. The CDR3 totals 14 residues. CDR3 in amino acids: CASSPRTGGEKLFF. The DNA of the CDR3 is TGCGCCAGCAGCCCTCGGACAGGGGGTGAAAAACTGTTTTTT.

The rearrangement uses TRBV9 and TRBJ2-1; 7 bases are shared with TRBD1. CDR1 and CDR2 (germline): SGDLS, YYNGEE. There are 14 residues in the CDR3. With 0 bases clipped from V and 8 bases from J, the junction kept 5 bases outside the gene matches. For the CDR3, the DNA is TGTGCCAGCAGCGTAGAGGGGGCGGCGGATGAGCAGTTCTTC. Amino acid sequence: CASSVEGAADEQFF. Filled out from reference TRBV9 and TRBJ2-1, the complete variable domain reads DSGVTQTPKHLITATGQRVTLRCSPRSGDLSVYWYQQSLDQGLQFLIQYYNGEERAKGNILERFSAQQFPDLHSELNLSSLELGDSALYFCASSVEGAADEQFFGPGTRLTVL.

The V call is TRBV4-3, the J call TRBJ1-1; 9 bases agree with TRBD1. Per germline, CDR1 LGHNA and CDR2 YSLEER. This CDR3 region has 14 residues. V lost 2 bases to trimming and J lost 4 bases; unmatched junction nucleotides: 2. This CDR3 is CASSQLTGGTEAFF. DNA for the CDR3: TGCGCCAGCAGCCAACTGACAGGGGGCACTGAAGCTTTCTTT.

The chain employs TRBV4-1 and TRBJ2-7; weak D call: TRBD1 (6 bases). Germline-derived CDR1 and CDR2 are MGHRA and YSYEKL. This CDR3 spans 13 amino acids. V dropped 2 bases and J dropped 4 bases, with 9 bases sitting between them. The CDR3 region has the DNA TGCGCCAGCAGCCAATACCAGGGGTACGAGCAGTACTTC. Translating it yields CASSQYQGYEQYF.

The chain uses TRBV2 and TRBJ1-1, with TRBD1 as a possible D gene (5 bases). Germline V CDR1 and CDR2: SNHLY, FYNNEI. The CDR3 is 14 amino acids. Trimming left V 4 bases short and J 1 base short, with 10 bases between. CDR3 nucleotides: TGTGCCAGCAGTGTAGGGGTTCCGAACACTGAAGCTTTCTTT. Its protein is CASSVGVPNTEAFF.

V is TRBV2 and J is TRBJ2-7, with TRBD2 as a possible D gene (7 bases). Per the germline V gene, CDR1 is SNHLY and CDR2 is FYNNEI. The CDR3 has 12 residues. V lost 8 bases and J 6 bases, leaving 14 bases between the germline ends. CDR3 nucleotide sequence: TGTGCCAGCCGGGGGGCATTTCGCGAGCAGTACTTC. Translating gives CASRGAFREQYF.

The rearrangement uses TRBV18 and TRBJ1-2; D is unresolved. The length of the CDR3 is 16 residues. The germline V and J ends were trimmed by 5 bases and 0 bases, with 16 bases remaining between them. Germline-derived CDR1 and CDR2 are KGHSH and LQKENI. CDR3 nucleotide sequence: TGTGCCAGCTCAACCGCGGATTCACCGCCTAACTATGGCTACACCTTC. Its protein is CASSTADSPPNYGYTF.

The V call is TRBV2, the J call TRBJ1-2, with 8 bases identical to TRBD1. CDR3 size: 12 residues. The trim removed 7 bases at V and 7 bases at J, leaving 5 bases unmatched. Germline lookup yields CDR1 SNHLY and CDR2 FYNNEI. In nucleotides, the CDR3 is TGTGCCAGCACCCTGACAGGGGTTGGCTACACCTTC. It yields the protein CASTLTGVGYTF.

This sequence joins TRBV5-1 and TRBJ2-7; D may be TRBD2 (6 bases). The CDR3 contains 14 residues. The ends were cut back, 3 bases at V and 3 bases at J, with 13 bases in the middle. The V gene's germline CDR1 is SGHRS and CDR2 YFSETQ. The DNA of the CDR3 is TGCGCCAGCAGCTCGGTCGGGACTTTCTACGAGCAGTACTTC. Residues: CASSSVGTFYEQYF.

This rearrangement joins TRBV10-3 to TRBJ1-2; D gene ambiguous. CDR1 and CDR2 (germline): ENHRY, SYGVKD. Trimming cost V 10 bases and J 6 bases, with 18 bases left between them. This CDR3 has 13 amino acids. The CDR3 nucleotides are TGTGCCACCTCAAGGGAGGCGGCCGATGGCTACACCTTC. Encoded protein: CATSREAADGYTF.

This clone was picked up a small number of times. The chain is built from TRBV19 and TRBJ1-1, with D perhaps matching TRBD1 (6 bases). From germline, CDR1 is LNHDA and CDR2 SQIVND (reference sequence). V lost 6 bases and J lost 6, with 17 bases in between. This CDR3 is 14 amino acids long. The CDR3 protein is CASRVGQTASEAFF. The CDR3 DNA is TGTGCCAGTAGGGTCGGACAGACAGCGTCTGAAGCTTTCTTT.

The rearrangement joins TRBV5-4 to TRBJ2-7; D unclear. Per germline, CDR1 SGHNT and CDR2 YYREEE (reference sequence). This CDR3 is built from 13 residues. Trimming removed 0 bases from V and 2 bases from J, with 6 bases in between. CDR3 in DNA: TGTGCCAGCAGCTTGGCACAGACCTACGAGCAGTACTTC. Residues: CASSLAQTYEQYF.

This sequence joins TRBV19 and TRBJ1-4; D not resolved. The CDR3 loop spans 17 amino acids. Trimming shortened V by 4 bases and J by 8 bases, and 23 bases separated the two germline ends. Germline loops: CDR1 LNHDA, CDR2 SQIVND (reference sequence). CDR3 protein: CASSSGRASGVWEKLFF. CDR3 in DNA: TGTGCCAGTAGTAGTGGTCGGGCCTCCGGGGTCTGGGAAAAACTGTTTTTT. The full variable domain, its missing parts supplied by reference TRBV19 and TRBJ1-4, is DGGITQSPKYLFRKEGQNVTLSCEQNLNHDAMYWYRQDPGQGLRLIYYSQIVNDFQKGDIAEGYSVSREKKESFPLTVTSAQKNPTAFYLCASSSGRASGVWEKLFFGSGTQLSVL.